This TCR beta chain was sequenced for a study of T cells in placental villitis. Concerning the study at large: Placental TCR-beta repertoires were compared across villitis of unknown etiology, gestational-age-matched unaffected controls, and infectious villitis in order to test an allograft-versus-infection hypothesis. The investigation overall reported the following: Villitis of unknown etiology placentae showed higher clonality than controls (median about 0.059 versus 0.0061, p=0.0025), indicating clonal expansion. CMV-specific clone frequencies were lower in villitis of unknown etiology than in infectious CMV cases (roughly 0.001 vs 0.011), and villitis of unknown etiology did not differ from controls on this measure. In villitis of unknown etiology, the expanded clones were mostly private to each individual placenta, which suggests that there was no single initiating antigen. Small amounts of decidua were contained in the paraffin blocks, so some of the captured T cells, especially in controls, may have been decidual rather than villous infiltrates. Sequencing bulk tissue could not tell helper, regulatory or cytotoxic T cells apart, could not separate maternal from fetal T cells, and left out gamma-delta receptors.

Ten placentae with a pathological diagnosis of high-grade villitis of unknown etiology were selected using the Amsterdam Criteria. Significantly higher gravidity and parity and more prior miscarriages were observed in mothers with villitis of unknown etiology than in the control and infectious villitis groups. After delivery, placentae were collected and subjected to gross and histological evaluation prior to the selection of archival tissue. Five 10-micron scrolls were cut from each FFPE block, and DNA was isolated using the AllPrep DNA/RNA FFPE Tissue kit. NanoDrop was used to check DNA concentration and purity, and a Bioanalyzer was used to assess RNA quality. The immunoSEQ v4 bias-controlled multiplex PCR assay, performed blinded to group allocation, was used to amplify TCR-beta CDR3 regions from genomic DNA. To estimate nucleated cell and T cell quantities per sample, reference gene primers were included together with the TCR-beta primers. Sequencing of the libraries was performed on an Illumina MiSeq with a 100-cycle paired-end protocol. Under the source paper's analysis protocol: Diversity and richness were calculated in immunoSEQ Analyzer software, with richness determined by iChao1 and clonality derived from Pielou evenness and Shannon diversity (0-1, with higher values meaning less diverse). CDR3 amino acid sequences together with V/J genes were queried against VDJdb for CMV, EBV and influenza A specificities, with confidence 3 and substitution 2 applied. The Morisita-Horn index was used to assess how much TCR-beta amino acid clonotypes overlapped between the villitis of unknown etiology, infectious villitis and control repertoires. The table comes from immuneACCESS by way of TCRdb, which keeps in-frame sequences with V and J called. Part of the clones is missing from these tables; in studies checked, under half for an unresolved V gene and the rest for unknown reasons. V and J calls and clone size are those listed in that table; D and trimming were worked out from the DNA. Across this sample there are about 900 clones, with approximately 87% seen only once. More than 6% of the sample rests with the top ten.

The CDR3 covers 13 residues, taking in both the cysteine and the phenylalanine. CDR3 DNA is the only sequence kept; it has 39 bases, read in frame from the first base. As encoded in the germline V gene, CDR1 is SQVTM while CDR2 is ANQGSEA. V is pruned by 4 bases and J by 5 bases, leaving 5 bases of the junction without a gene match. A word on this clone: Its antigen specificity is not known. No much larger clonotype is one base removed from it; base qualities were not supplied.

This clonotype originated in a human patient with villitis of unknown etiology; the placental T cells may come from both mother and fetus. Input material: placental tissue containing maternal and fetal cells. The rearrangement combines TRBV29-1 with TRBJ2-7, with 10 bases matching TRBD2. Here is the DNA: TGCAGCGTTGGGCGGCTAGCGGGGGACGAGCAGTACTTC. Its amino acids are CSVGRLAGDEQYF.